This TCR beta chain is drawn from a study of Graves' ophthalmopathy and Graves' hyperthyroidism. General study results and limits: Predictions made by the model for ophthalmopathy progression reached 70% to 71% sensitivity and just under 75% specificity. A majority of expanded thyroid clonotypes exceeding 0.001 frequency were likewise present in blood.

From RNA, the CDR3 regions of TCR beta chains were amplified and sequenced. HTBI primers were used in a first-round RT-PCR, which preceded a second-round multiplex PCR. TCRdb passed the multiplex PCR reads through MiXCR, listing each CDR3 protein once. The repertoire has more than 1,000,000 distinct CDR3 sequences, around a third of them found once; the top ten carry around 10%. This clonotype has a count of ten or more. Its specificity is not known. Trimming removed 5 bases at V and 5 bases at J, with 9 bases between. This CDR3 is built from 12 residues. Germline V lookup: CDR1 LNHDA, CDR2 SQIVND (reference sequence). Aged 18 to 65, hyperthyroidism patients had been newly diagnosed, with under 2 months' duration. Patients were excluded if they had other autoimmune diseases or uncontrolled infections, and likewise if pregnancy or lactation applied.

Sequenced sample: peripheral blood or thyroid tissue (not recorded which). The receptor was isolated from an adult man with Graves' hyperthyroidism. The chain combines TRBV19 with TRBJ2-5, with no clear D. CDR3 amino acids: CASSPGWETQYF. The CDR3 region has the DNA TGTGCCAGTAGTCCAGGTTGGGAGACCCAGTACTTC. Full variable domain (rest looked up from reference TRBV19 and TRBJ2-5): DGGITQSPKYLFRKEGQNVTLSCEQNLNHDAMYWYRQDPGQGLRLIYYSQIVNDFQKGDIAEGYSVSREKKESFPLTVTSAQKNPTAFYLCASSPGWETQYFGPGTRLLVL.